The rows below give T cell receptor beta chains drawn from one sample of a study of T cell responses to AZD1222 COVID-19 vaccine. Measured with immunoSEQ multiplex PCR; TCRdb has only the in-frame clones, and not every one. The data show about 160,000 clones, around 94% seen once. The specimen was peripheral blood, collected 28 days after the second AZD1222 dose. The receptors originated from an adult who received the AZD1222 COVID-19 vaccine. Both conserved end residues are part of each CDR3. D genes are given only for firm matches. Clone sizes are given selectively: once, few, many, or a class where the clone is expanded.

d_call clone_size j_call cdr3_length v_call cdr3_aa cdr3_nt
- once TRBJ1-1 13 TRBV11-2 CASSLGVNTEAFF TGTGCCAGCAGCCTTGGGGTGAACACTGAAGCTTTCTTT
- once TRBJ1-6 13 TRBV21-1 CASSKAHNSPLHF TGTGCCAGCAGCAAAGCGCACAATTCACCCCTCCACTTT
TRBD1 - TRBJ2-7 13 TRBV7-2 CASSWGQGYEQYF TGTGCCAGCAGCTGGGGACAGGGGTACGAGCAGTACTTC
TRBD1 - TRBJ1-2 14 TRBV27 CASSPLTGKYGYTF TGTGCCAGCAGTCCGCTGACAGGGAAATATGGCTACACCTTC
- - TRBJ2-7 15 TRBV5-4 CASSPLGEGAYEQYF TGTGCCAGCAGCCCCCTTGGGGAGGGGGCCTACGAGCAGTACTTC
TRBD1 - TRBJ2-7 12 TRBV12-3/TRBV12-4 CASRDRTYEQYF TGTGCCAGCAGGGACAGGACCTACGAGCAGTACTTC
TRBD1 - TRBJ1-1 15 TRBV27 CASSLSDRGLTEAFF TGTGCCAGCAGTTTATCGGACAGGGGGCTCACTGAAGCTTTCTTT
- - TRBJ2-1 13 TRBV6-2/TRBV6-3 CASSLRGGFEQFF TGTGCCAGCAGCCTCCGAGGGGGGTTTGAGCAGTTCTTC
- - TRBJ1-5 18 TRBV6-1 CASSVVRVGEYSNQPQHF TGTGCCAGCAGTGTGGTGAGGGTGGGGGAATATAGCAATCAGCCCCAGCATTTT
- - TRBJ1-1 14 TRBV6-5 CASRDYGGNTEAFF TGTGCCAGCAGAGATTACGGAGGAAACACTGAAGCTTTCTTT
TRBD1 few TRBJ2-4 15 TRBV2 CASSEDRGAKNIQYF TGTGCCAGCAGTGAGGACAGGGGTGCTAAAAACATTCAGTACTTC
- - TRBJ1-5 13 TRBV6-6 CASARGSNQPQHF TGTGCCAGCGCTCGGGGCAGCAATCAGCCCCAGCATTTT
- - TRBJ2-7 14 TRBV19 CASSYLGSSYEQYF TGTGCCAGTAGTTACCTGGGCTCCTCCTACGAGCAGTACTTC
- - TRBJ2-7 12 TRBV12-3/TRBV12-4 CASREGGYEQYF TGTGCCAGCAGGGAAGGAGGGTACGAGCAGTACTTC
- - TRBJ1-3 15 TRBV2 CASSDDRTGGNTIYF TGTGCCAGCAGTGATGATAGGACTGGTGGAAACACCATATATTTT
- - TRBJ2-1 17 TRBV3-1/TRBV3-2 CASSQILARGAHNEQFF TGTGCCAGCAGCCAAATTCTAGCGAGAGGGGCTCACAATGAGCAGTTCTTC
- - TRBJ2-7 15 TRBV6-6 CASTSVVTEAYEQYF TGTGCCAGCACCTCCGTCGTGACTGAAGCCTACGAGCAGTACTTC
TRBD2 - TRBJ2-1 19 TRBV7-2 CASSTGALAGGPGVWEQFF TGTGCCAGCAGTACGGGGGCCCTAGCGGGAGGGCCTGGAGTATGGGAGCAGTTCTTC
- - TRBJ2-1 15 TRBV6-5 CASSYGVSSYNEQFF TGTGCCAGCAGTTACGGGGTCAGCTCCTACAATGAGCAGTTCTTC
- - TRBJ1-1 12 TRBV30 CAWSVEVREAFF TGTGCCTGGAGTGTAGAGGTGAGAGAAGCTTTCTTT
TRBD2 - TRBJ2-1 16 TRBV11-3 CASSPHSGGVGNEQFF TGTGCCAGCAGCCCACATAGCGGGGGGGTCGGCAATGAGCAGTTCTTC
- - TRBJ2-5 14 TRBV5-1 CASSFGGRLETQYF TGCGCCAGCAGCTTCGGGGGGCGGCTAGAGACCCAGTACTTC
- once TRBJ2-7 14 TRBV7-9 CASSLGGRDYEQYF TGTGCCAGCAGCTTAGGGGGCAGGGACTACGAGCAGTACTTC
- - TRBJ1-6 16 TRBV27 CASSLFFADYNSPLHF TGTGCCAGCAGTTTATTCTTCGCAGACTATAATTCACCCCTCCACTTT
- - TRBJ1-3 11 TRBV9 CASSGQGPIYF TGTGCCAGCAGCGGGCAAGGGCCCATATATTTT
- - TRBJ1-2 13 TRBV28 CASSLRRNYGYTF TGTGCCAGCAGTTTACGGCGAAACTATGGCTACACCTTC
TRBD2 - TRBJ2-3 16 TRBV6-7 CASSYSPAGETDTQYF TGTGCCAGCAGTTACTCCCCAGCGGGAGAAACAGATACGCAGTATTTT
- - TRBJ2-3 12 TRBV19 CASSIWADTQYF TGTGCCAGTAGTATTTGGGCAGATACGCAGTATTTT
TRBD2 once TRBJ2-2 16 TRBV4-2 CASSQQPAGADGELFF TGTGCCAGCAGCCAACAACCAGCGGGAGCGGACGGGGAGCTGTTTTTT
- - TRBJ2-7 16 TRBV6-6 CASRPSGGMGSYEQYF TGTGCCAGCAGACCCTCGGGCGGGATGGGTTCCTACGAGCAGTACTTC
- - TRBJ1-5 19 TRBV30 CAWSSPRTELPYSNQPQHF TGTGCCTGGAGTTCCCCTAGGACGGAACTTCCTTATAGCAATCAGCCCCAGCATTTT
- - TRBJ2-1 14 TRBV21-1 CASSKGGGYYEQFF TGTGCCAGCAGCAAAGGTGGAGGGTATTATGAGCAGTTCTTC
- - TRBJ1-2 15 TRBV2 CASSGRGPTNYGYTF TGTGCCAGCAGTGGGCGGGGCCCTACTAACTATGGCTACACCTTC
- - TRBJ1-3 15 TRBV6-6 CASSYEGNSGNTIYF TGTGCCAGCAGTTACGAGGGGAACTCTGGAAACACCATATATTTT
- - TRBJ1-1 14 TRBV5-8 CASSPPTLNTEAFF TGTGCCAGCAGCCCACCGACCCTGAACACTGAAGCTTTCTTT
- - TRBJ1-3 16 TRBV6-1 CASSEGTASSGNTIYF TGTGCCAGCAGTGAAGGAACAGCAAGCTCTGGAAACACCATATATTTT
- once TRBJ2-7 15 TRBV19 CASSSEGAGSYEQYF TGTGCCAGTAGTAGCGAGGGGGCGGGATCCTACGAGCAGTACTTC
- - TRBJ1-1 14 TRBV9 CASTPDPTNTEAFF TGTGCCAGCACCCCGGACCCGACGAACACTGAAGCTTTCTTT
TRBD1 - TRBJ1-2 15 TRBV25-1 CASSEGGTANYGYTF TGTGCCAGCAGTGAAGGGGGGACAGCTAACTATGGCTACACCTTC
TRBD2 - TRBJ2-1 15 TRBV7-8 CASRTLQREEDEQFF TGTGCCAGCAGGACTCTACAGCGGGAGGAGGATGAGCAGTTCTTC
TRBD1 - TRBJ1-4 15 TRBV6-2/TRBV6-3 CASSYYDRVEEKLFF TGTGCCAGCAGTTACTACGACAGGGTGGAGGAAAAACTGTTTTTT
TRBD2 - TRBJ2-1 19 TRBV4-1 CASSPAWGAGTSGYNEQFF TGCGCCAGCAGCCCCGCTTGGGGAGCCGGGACTAGCGGCTACAATGAGCAGTTCTTC
- - TRBJ2-2 12 TRBV6-2/TRBV6-3 CASSYSGGELFF TGTGCCAGCAGTTACTCGGGCGGGGAGCTGTTTTTT
- - TRBJ1-6 15 TRBV18 CASSPDGRGLSPLHF TGTGCCAGCTCACCCGACGGGAGGGGTCTTTCACCCCTCCACTTT
- - TRBJ2-7 13 TRBV7-8 CASSFGLLYEQYF TGTGCCAGCAGCTTTGGGCTCCTCTACGAGCAGTACTTC
- once TRBJ2-1 13 TRBV7-8 CASSHLEHHAQFF TGTGCCAGCAGCCACCTGGAACACCATGCGCAGTTCTTC
TRBD2 - TRBJ2-1 15 TRBV7-9 CASSLVSGSNNEQFF TGTGCCAGCAGCTTAGTTAGCGGGAGTAACAATGAGCAGTTCTTC
- - TRBJ1-1 18 TRBV5-1 CASSWGVRQSGRNTEAFF TGCGCCAGCAGCTGGGGGGTGAGACAATCCGGAAGGAACACTGAAGCTTTCTTT
- few TRBJ2-1 12 TRBV15 CATSRDEDEQFF TGTGCCACCAGCAGAGATGAAGATGAGCAGTTCTTC
- - TRBJ2-1 15 TRBV27 CASTPEAGHYNEQFF TGTGCCAGCACCCCCGAAGCGGGACACTACAATGAGCAGTTCTTC
- - TRBJ1-1 15 TRBV11-2 CASSLVSSGETEAFF TGTGCCAGCAGCTTAGTATCATCGGGGGAAACTGAAGCTTTCTTT
- - TRBJ2-3 13 TRBV18 CASSRDGTDTQYF TGTGCCAGCTCACGGGACGGAACAGATACGCAGTATTTT